This passage covers 18 T cell receptor beta chains from one sample sequenced in a study of Graves' ophthalmopathy and Graves' hyperthyroidism. As the template, RNA transcripts were used to amplify TCR beta CDR3 regions. The first round was an RT-PCR with HTBI primers, and the second round was a multiplex PCR. A single record per CDR3 protein comes from TCRdb applying MiXCR to the multiplex PCR reads. This table holds hundreds of thousands of distinct CDR3 sequences, approximately 21% found once. Sequenced input: peripheral blood. All receptors derive from a woman aged 18 to 35 with stable Graves' hyperthyroidism. Some clones in this sample may be carry-over from other donors' samples.

The chain recombines TRBV6-5 with TRBJ1-1; 8 positions match TRBD1. V gave up 4 bases and J gave up 0 bases; unmatched junction bases: 4. The CDR3 spans 15 residues. The V gene's germline CDR1 is MNHEY and CDR2 SVGAGI. CDR3 nucleotides: TGTGCCAGCAGTTCGGGACAGGCGATGAACACTGAAGCTTTCTTT. This gives the protein CASSSGQAMNTEAFF.

This clonotype was found many times. The chain carries TRBV12-3 or TRBV12-4 and TRBJ1-1; D might be TRBD1 (5 bases). The CDR3 runs 16 residues. V dropped 7 bases and J dropped 4 bases, with 22 bases sitting between them. The CDR3 DNA reads TGTGCCAGCACCACAAATACGGGGGTGGGAAGCACTGAAGCTTTCTTT. As protein: CASTTNTGVGSTEAFF.

In DNA, the CDR3 is TGTGCCAGCAGTGCTTCAATGGACCCTTCGTACGAGCAGTACTTC. It encodes CASSASMDPSYEQYF. V usage is TRBV6-4 and J usage is TRBJ2-7; D ambiguous. Between the trimmed V and J ends, which lost 4 bases and 4 bases, there was a span of 17 bases. Germline CDR1 is MRHNA and CDR2 is SNTAGT. This CDR3 region has 15 residues.

The chain uses TRBV27 and TRBJ2-7; 9 nucleotides line up with TRBD1. The V and J ends lost 6 bases and 5 bases, in that order; junction bases with no gene match: 5. The CDR3 is made up of 13 amino acids. Germline-derived CDR1 and CDR2 are MNHEY and SMNVEV (reference sequence). The CDR3 DNA is TGTGCCAGCAGAAGACAGGGGGGCCACGAGCAGTACTTC. It codes for CASRRQGGHEQYF.

The table lists this clonotype with a few counts. This chain links TRBV4-1 with TRBJ1-3; 9 bases map to TRBD1. This CDR3 region has 16 residues. Germline loops: CDR1 MGHRA, CDR2 YSYEKL. V was clipped by 4 bases and J by 0 bases; unmatched bases: 4. CDR3 DNA: TGCGCCAGCAGCCGGAGGGACAGGGACTCTGGAAACACCATATATTTT. Residues: CASSRRDRDSGNTIYF.

This clonotype was seen ten or more times. The rearrangement links TRBV2 to TRBJ1-1; 7 bases are a match to TRBD1. The V gene's germline CDR1 is SNHLY and CDR2 FYNNEI. V was clipped by 7 bases and J by 5 bases; unmatched bases: 13. This CDR3 is built from 15 residues. The CDR3 region has the DNA TGTGCCAGCATTCGCCAGGGGGTTGTTGGGACTGAAGCTTTCTTT. It yields the protein CASIRQGVVGTEAFF.

The CDR3 is CASSPGLDRVYEQYF. The CDR3 region has the DNA TGTGCCAGCTCACCAGGCTTGGACAGGGTCTACGAGCAGTACTTC. The V and J genes are TRBV18 and TRBJ2-7; 8 nucleotides match TRBD1. The CDR3 runs 15 residues. With 2 bases clipped from V and 3 bases from J, the junction kept 6 bases outside the gene matches. Per the germline V gene, CDR1 is KGHSH and CDR2 is LQKENI.

This clonotype occurred a few times. The rearrangement uses TRBV2 and TRBJ1-5; D is uncertain. There are 15 residues in the CDR3. V shed 5 bases and J shed 3 bases, with 14 bases lying between them. Germline CDR1 reads SNHLY; CDR2 reads FYNNEI. CDR3 in DNA: TGTGCCAGCAGTTACCTTGACGGATTCAATCAGCCCCAGCATTTT. It translates to CASSYLDGFNQPQHF.

There are a few counts of this clonotype. The chain joins TRBV7-6 to TRBJ1-1; D is unclear. The V end was cut by 3 bases, the J end by 4 bases, with 15 bases between. Germline CDR1 reads SGHVS; CDR2 reads FNYEAQ. The CDR3 extends over 15 amino acids. The CDR3 loop is CASSFELGWGTEAFF. The CDR3 DNA is TGTGCCAGCAGCTTCGAACTAGGGTGGGGCACTGAAGCTTTCTTT.

This clonotype was observed at least ten times. The chain links TRBV27 to TRBJ1-2, with 7 bases fitting TRBD1. J lost 0 bases, V lost 6 bases, and 10 bases had no gene match. This CDR3 is 16 amino acids long. Per the germline V gene, CDR1 is MNHEY and CDR2 is SMNVEV (reference sequence). This CDR3 reads CASSPDRAPANYGYTF. The CDR3 nucleotides are TGTGCCAGCAGCCCAGACAGGGCACCCGCTAACTATGGCTACACCTTC.

This clonotype showed up many times. The chain links TRBV10-3 to TRBJ1-1; weak D call: TRBD1 (6 bases). This CDR3 spans 14 amino acids. With 2 bases removed from V and 4 bases from J, the gap between germline ends came to 11 bases. Germline CDR1 and CDR2: ENHRY and SYGVKD. The CDR3: CAISEVGGGTEAFF. CDR3 bases: TGTGCCATCAGTGAGGTCGGGGGCGGCACTGAAGCTTTCTTT.

This clonotype was found many times. This chain uses TRBV7-3 with TRBJ2-5; D remains unclear. The CDR3 consists of 13 residues. In germline, CDR1 is SGHTA, CDR2 FQGTGA. V lost 5 bases and J lost 1, with 8 bases in between. In DNA form, the CDR3 reads TGTGCCAGCAGCCCCCCAGCCCAAGAGACCCAGTACTTC. Translated, it gives CASSPPAQETQYF.

This clonotype has at least ten counts. V gene TRBV24-1 combines with J gene TRBJ2-3, with 9 bases fitting TRBD1. The J segment lost 3 bases and the V segment lost 9 bases, leaving 6 bases of the junction unmatched. The CDR3 has 14 residues. Germline-derived CDR1 and CDR2 are KGHDR and SFDVKD. Here the CDR3 DNA reads TGTGCCACCCAGGACAGGGGACCAACAGATACGCAGTATTTT. Its protein is CATQDRGPTDTQYF.

This clonotype was seen a few times. The rearrangement joins TRBV6-2 or TRBV6-3 to TRBJ1-5, with D possibly being TRBD1 (6 bases). Germline loops: CDR1 MNHEY, CDR2 SVGEGT. Trimming took 8 bases from V and 3 from J, leaving 14 bases between them. The CDR3 sequence is 14 residues long. The CDR3 loop is CASERGANNQPQHF. The CDR3 DNA sequence: TGTGCCAGCGAGAGGGGGGCGAACAATCAGCCCCAGCATTTT.

The table lists this clonotype with a few counts. The chain combines TRBV18 with TRBJ2-5; D possibly matches TRBD1 or TRBD2 (6 bases each). Germline CDR1 KGHSH, CDR2 LQKENI. The CDR3 extends over 14 amino acids. V gave up 5 bases and J gave up 7 bases, with 17 bases separating them. In nucleotides, the CDR3 is TGTGCCAGCTCAACCGATCCGGGGGCACGGACCCAGTACTTC. Protein product: CASSTDPGARTQYF.

Notes on this clonotype: This may come from a read error, since a much larger clone is one base off. This sequence joins TRBV30 and TRBJ1-5; 7 nucleotides line up with TRBD1. There are 15 residues in the CDR3. V lost 0 bases to trimming and J lost 5 bases; unmatched junction nucleotides: 7. Per the germline V gene, CDR1 is GTSNPN and CDR2 is SVGIG (reference sequence). The CDR3 spells CAWSVSGQTDQPQHF. The CDR3 region has the DNA TGTGCCTGGAGTGTATCGGGACAGACGGATCAGCCCCAGCATTTT.

This clonotype was detected only a few times. This sequence joins TRBV2 and TRBJ2-7; TRBD2 matches 11 bases. The J call may be in error: the DNA end matches TRBJ2-1 better. This CDR3 has 16 residues. CDR1 and CDR2 (germline): SNHLY, FYNNEI. CDR3 DNA sequence: TGTGCCAGCAGTGAATGGACTAGCGGGTTGTACAATGAGCAGTTCTTC. Translation gives CASSEWTSGLYNEQFF.

This clonotype came up many times. CDR3 nucleotide sequence: TGTGCCAGCAGCCCCGACGGAGGGTCACCCCTCCACTTT. As protein: CASSPDGGSPLHF. This chain joins TRBV11-2 and TRBJ1-6; no reliable D call. The CDR3 is made up of 13 amino acids. The germline CDR1 and CDR2 sequences are SGHAT and FQNNGV. V was clipped by 5 bases and J by 10 bases, with 12 bases between them.